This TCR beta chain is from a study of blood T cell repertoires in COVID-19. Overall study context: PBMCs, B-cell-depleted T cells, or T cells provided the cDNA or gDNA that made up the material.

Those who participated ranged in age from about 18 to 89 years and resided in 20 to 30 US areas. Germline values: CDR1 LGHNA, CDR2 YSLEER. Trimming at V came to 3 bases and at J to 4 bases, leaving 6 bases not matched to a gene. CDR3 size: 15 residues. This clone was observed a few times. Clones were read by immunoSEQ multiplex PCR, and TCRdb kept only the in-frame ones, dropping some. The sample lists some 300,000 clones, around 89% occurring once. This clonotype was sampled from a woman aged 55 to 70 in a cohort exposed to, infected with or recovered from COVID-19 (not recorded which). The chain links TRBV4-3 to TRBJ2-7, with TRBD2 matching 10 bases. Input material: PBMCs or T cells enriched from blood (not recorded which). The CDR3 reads CASSHGLAGEYEQYF. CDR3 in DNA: TGCGCCAGCAGCCATGGGCTAGCGGGGGAGTACGAGCAGTACTTC.